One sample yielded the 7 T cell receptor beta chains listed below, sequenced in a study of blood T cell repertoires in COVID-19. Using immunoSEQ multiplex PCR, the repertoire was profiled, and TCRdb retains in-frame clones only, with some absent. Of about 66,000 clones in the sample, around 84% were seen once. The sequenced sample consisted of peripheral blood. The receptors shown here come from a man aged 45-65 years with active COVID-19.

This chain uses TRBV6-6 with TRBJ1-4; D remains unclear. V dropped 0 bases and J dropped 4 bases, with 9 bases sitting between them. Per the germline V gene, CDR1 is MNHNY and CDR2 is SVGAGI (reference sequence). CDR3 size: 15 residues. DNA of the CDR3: TGTGCCAGCAGTTACTCAAAGGAGTATAATGAAAAACTGTTTTTT. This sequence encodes CASSYSKEYNEKLFF.

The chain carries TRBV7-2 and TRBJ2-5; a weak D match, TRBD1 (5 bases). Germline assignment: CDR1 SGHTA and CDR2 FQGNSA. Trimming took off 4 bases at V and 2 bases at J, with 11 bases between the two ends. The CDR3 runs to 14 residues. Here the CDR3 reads CASSSDRYQETQYF. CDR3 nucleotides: TGTGCCAGCAGCTCCGACAGATATCAAGAGACCCAGTACTTC.

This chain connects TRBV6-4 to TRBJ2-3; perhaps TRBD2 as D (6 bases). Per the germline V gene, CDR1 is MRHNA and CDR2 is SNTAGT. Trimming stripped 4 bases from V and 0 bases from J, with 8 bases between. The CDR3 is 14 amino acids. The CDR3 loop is CASSAGTSTDTQYF. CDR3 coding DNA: TGTGCCAGCAGTGCCGGGACTAGCACAGATACGCAGTATTTT.

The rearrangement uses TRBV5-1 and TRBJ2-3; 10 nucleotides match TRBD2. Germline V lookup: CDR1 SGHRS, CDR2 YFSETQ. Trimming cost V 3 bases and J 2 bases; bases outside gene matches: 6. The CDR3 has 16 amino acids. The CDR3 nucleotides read TGCGCCAGCAGCTCCGGGACTAGCGCCCCCACAGATACGCAGTATTTT. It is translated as CASSSGTSAPTDTQYF.

The CDR3 reads CASSRQGRVETEAFF. The CDR3 coding sequence is TGTGCCAGTAGTCGCCAGGGCCGGGTGGAAACTGAAGCTTTCTTT. The rearrangement uses TRBV19 and TRBJ1-1; maybe TRBD1 (5 bases). The germline V gene encodes CDR1 LNHDA and CDR2 SQIVND (reference sequence). V was cut by 5 bases and J by 5 bases, with 18 bases left in between. The CDR3 consists of 15 residues.

The CDR3, as DNA: TGTGCCAGTAGTGACCTCGGGGGGTCCACTGAAGCTTTCTTT. Its translation is CASSDLGGSTEAFF. The chain has TRBV19 and TRBJ1-1; the D gene is possibly TRBD1 (5 bases). Trimming stripped 5 bases from V and 4 bases from J, with 14 bases between. The CDR3 is made up of 14 amino acids. Germline V gives CDR1 LNHDA, CDR2 SQIVND (reference sequence).

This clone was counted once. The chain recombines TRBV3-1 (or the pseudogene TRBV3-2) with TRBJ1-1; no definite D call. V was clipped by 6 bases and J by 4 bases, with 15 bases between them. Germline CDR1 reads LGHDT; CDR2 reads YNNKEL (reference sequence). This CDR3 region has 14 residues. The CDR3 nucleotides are TGTGCCAGCAGACCCCGAGGCCAGCGCACTGAAGCTTTCTTT. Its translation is CASRPRGQRTEAFF.